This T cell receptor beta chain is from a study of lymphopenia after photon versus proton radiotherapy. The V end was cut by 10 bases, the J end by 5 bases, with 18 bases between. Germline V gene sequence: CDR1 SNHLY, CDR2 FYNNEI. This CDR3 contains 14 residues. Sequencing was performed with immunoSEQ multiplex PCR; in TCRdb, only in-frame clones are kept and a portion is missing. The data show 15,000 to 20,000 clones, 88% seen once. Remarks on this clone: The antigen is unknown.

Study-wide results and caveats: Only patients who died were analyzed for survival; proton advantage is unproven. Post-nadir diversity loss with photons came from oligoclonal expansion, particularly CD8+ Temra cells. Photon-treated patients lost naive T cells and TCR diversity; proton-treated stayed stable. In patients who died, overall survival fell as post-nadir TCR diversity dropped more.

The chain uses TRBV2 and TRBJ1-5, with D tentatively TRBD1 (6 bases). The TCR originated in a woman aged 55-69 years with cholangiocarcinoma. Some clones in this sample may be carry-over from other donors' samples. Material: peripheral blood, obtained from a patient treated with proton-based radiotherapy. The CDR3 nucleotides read TGTGCCACCTCCGGTCCGGGGGCCGATCAGCCCCAGCATTTT. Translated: CATSGPGADQPQHF.